Sequencing of this TCR beta chain was carried out in a study of cytomegalovirus exposure and HLA in healthy donors. With regard to this clone: The antigen is not known.

The study, taken as a whole, reports: Later analysis found that TCR beta chains associated with HLA were more clonally expanded than other, equally common chains. A later analysis found TCR association rates differed by HLA locus, highest for DRB1 and lowest for HLA-C.

Donors counted as nominally healthy when sampled, yet unrecorded immune exposures were likely. The V gene's germline CDR1 is LNHDA and CDR2 SQIVND (reference sequence). This CDR3 has 15 residues. Losses at the gene ends were 5 bases for V and 6 bases for J; bases not matched to a gene: 9. PCR was performed using 60 Vbeta and 13 Jbeta primers. Sequenced by immunoSEQ multiplex PCR; TCRdb stores in-frame clones only, minus some. The data contain about 140,000 clones, 82% of them singletons. J is TRBJ1-4 and V is TRBV19; 7 bases line up with TRBD1. The sequence was collected from a man aged 30 to 39 in good health and CMV-seropositive. Sequencing was carried out using PBMCs. The CDR3: CASSSQGTGDEKLFF. The CDR3 DNA reads as TGTGCCAGTAGTTCACAGGGGACGGGGGATGAAAAACTGTTTTTT.